This TCR beta chain was sequenced during a study of CD8+CD57+ T cells in acquired aplastic anemia. Study background: Sorted CD4+ and CD8+ cells gave an average of roughly 3.2 ug of DNA. Study observations and caveats: Patients and controls were not found to differ significantly in CD8+ Simpson's diversity.

The germline gives CDR1 SGHTA, CDR2 FQGNSA. There are 15 residues in the CDR3. V was clipped by 3 bases and J by 1 base, with 12 bases between them. Points on this clonotype: Antigen specificity is unknown.

According to the study, genomic DNA was the template for TCR beta VDJ and CDR3 profiling. TCRdb used MiXCR to reprocess the reads, holding one entry per CDR3 protein. The sample consists of approximately 470,000 distinct CDR3 sequences, around 32% of them appearing once. For sequencing, patients were chosen who had shown expansion of CD8+CD57+ cells by flow cytometry. The diagnosis in all patients was severe acquired aplastic anemia. All patients were therapy-naive when blood was sampled. What was sequenced was sorted CD4+, CD8+, or CD8+CD57+ T cells (not recorded which) from PBMCs. The receptor was isolated from a human donor with aplastic anemia. The chain links TRBV7-2 to TRBJ1-1; D ambiguous. CDR3 loop: CASSFRLGRNTEAFF. CDR3 bases: TGTGCCAGCAGCTTCAGGCTGGGTCGGAACACTGAAGCTTTCTTT. Supplemented by reference TRBV7-2 and TRBJ1-1, the full variable domain reads GAGVSQSPSNKVTEKGKDVELRCDPISGHTALYWYRQSLGQGLEFLIYFQGNSAPDKSGLPSDRFSAERTGGSVSTLTIQRTQQEDSAVYLCASSFRLGRNTEAFFGQGTRLTVV.